This TCR beta chain was retrieved from a study of T cell changes during pregnancy in multiple sclerosis. The repertoire was sequenced with immunoSEQ multiplex PCR; TCRdb's copy has only in-frame clones and lacks some. The table has about 38,000 clones, approximately 92% seen once. The CDR3 has 18 amino acids. The J segment lost 4 bases and the V segment lost 4 bases, leaving 13 bases of the junction unmatched. Looked up from germline, CDR1 is SGHVS and CDR2 is FNYEAQ. This clonotype was sampled from a female donor with multiple sclerosis, enrolled in a pregnancy study. The sample here was CD8+ T cells from peripheral blood mononuclear cells, taken after pregnancy. The chain links TRBV7-6 to TRBJ2-2; 9 bases are shared with TRBD1. The chain's CDR3 is CASSWISNRGQRTGELFF. The CDR3 region has the DNA TGTGCCAGCAGCTGGATCTCGAACAGGGGGCAACGCACCGGGGAGCTGTTTTTT. The variable domain in full, completed from reference TRBV7-6 and TRBJ2-2, reads GAGVSQSPRYKVTKRGQDVALRCDPISGHVSLYWYRQALGQGPEFLTYFNYEAQQDKSGLPNDRFSAERPEGSISTLTIQRTEQRDSAMYRCASSWISNRGQRTGELFFGEGSRLTVL.